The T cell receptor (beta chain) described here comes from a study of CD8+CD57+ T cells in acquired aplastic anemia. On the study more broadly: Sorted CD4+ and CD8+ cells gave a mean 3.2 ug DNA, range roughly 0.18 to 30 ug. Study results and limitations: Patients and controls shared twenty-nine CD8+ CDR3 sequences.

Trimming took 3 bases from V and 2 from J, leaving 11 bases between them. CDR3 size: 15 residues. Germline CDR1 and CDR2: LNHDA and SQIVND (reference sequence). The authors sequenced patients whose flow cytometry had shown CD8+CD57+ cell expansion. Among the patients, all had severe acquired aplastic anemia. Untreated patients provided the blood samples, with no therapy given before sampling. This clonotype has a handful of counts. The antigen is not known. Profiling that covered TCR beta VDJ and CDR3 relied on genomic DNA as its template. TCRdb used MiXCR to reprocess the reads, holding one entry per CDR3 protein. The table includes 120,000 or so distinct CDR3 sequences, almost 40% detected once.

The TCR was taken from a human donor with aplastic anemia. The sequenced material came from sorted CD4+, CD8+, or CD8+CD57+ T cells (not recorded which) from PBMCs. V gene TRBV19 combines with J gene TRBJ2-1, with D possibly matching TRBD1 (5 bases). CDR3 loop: CASSILKGAYNEQFF. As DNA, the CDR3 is TGTGCCAGTAGTATTCTCAAAGGGGCCTACAATGAGCAGTTCTTC.